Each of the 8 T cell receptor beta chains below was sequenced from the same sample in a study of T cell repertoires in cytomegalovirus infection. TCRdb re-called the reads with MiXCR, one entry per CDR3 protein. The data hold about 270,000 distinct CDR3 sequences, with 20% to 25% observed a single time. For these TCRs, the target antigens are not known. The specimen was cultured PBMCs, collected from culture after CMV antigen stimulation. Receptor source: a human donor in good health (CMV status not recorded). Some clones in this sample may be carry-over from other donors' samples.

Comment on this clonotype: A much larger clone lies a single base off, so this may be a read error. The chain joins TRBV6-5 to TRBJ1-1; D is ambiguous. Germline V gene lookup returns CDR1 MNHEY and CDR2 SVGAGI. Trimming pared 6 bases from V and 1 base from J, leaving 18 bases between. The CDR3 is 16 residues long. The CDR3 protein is CASSSPGSSKNTEAFF. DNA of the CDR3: TGTGCCAGCAGCTCCCCCGGCTCTAGTAAGAACACTGAAGCTTTCTTT.

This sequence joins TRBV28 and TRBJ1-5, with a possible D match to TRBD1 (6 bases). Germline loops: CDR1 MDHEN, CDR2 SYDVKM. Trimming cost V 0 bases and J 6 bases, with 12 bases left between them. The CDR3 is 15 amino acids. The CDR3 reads CASSLWGAKIQPQHF. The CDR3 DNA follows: TGTGCCAGCAGTTTATGGGGGGCGAAAATTCAGCCCCAGCATTTT.

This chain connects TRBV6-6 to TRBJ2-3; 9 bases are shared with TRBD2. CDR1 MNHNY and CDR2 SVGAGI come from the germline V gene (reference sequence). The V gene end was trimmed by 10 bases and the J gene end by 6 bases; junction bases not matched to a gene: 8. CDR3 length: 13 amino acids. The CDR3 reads CAISGSCTDTQYF. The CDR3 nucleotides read TGTGCCATTAGCGGGAGTTGTACCGATACGCAGTATTTT.

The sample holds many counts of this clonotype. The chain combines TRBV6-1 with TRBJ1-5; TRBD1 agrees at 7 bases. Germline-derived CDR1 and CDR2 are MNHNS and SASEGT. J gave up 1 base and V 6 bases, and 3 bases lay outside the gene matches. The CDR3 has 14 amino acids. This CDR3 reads CASRTGQSNQPQHF. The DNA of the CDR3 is TGTGCCAGCAGGACGGGACAGAGCAATCAGCCCCAGCATTTT.

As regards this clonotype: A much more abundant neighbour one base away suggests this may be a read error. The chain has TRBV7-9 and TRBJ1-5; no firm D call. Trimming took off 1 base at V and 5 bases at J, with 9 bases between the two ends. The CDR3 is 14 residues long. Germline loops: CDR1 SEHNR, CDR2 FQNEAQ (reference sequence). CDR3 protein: CASSLVGEDQPQHF. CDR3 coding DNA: TGTGCCAGCAGCTTAGTTGGGGAGGATCAGCCCCAGCATTTT.

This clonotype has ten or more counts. CDR3: CASSPMEKNIQYF. The CDR3 bases are TGTGCCAGCAGCCCCATGGAAAAAAACATTCAGTACTTC. The V and J genes are TRBV7-2 and TRBJ2-4; D gene ambiguous. This CDR3 has 13 amino acids. V gave up 5 bases and J gave up 4 bases, with 9 bases separating them. Germline CDR1 SGHTA, CDR2 FQGNSA. The full variable domain, with the rest looked up from reference TRBV7-2 and TRBJ2-4, is GAGVSQSPSNKVTEKGKDVELRCDPISGHTALYWYRQSLGQGLEFLIYFQGNSAPDKSGLPSDRFSAERTGGSVSTLTIQRTQQEDSAVYLCASSPMEKNIQYFGAGTRLSVL.

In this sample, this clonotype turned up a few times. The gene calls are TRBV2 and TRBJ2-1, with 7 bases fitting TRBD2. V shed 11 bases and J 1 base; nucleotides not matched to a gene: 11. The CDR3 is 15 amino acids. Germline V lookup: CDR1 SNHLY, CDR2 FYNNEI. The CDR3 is CAGDRPSGSYNEQFF. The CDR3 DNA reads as TGTGCCGGGGACCGGCCTAGCGGTTCCTACAATGAGCAGTTCTTC.

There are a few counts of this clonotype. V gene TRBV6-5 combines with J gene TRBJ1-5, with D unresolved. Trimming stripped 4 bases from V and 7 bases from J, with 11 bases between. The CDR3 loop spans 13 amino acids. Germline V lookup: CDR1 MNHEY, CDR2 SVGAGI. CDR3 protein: CASSLTPGQPQHF. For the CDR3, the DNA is TGTGCCAGCAGTTTGACCCCGGGCCAGCCCCAGCATTTT.